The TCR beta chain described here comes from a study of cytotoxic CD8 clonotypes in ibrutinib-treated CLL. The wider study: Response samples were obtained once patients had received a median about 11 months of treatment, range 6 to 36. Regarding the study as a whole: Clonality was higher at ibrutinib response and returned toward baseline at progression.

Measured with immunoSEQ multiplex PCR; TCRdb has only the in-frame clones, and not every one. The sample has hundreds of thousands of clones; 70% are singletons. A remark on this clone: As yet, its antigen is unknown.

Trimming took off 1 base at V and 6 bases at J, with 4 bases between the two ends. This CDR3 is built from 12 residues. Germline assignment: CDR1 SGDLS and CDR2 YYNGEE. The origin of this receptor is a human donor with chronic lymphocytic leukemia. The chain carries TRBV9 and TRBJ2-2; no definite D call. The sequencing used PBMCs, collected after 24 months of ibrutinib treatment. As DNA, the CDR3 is TGTGCCAGCAGCGTAAGGCCCGGGGAGCTGTTTTTT. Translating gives CASSVRPGELFF.